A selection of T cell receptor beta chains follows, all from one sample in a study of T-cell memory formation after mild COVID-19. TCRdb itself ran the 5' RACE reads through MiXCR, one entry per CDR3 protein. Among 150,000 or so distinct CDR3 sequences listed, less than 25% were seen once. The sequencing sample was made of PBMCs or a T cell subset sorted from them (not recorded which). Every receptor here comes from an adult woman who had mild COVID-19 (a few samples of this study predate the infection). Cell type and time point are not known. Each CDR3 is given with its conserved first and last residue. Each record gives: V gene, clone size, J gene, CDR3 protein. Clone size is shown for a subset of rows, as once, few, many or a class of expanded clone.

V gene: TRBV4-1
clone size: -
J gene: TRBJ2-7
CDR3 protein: CASSPRWGSYEQYF

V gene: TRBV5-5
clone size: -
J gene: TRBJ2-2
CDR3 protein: CASRQGQVTGELFF

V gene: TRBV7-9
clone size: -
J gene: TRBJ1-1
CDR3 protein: CASSLPPTEAFF

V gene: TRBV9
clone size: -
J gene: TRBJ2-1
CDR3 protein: CASSVDDRYNEQFF

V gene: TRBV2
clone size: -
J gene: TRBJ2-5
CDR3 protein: CASRPQGRETQYF

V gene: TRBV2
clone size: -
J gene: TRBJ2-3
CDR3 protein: CASSEVGPTDTQYF

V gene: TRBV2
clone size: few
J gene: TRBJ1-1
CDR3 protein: CASIPPQTLRGQTEAFF

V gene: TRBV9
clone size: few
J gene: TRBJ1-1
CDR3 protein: CASSVWDRENEAFF

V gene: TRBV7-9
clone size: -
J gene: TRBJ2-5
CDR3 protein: CASSFGLEGYETQYF

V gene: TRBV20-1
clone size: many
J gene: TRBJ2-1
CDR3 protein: CSARDLDQEQFF

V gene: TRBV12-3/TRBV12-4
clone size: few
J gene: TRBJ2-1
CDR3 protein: CASSLVLGAVYNEQFF

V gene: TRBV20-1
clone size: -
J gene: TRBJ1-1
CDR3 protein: CRREKNTEAFF

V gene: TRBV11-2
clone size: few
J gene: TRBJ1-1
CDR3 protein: CASSLPGKNTEAFF

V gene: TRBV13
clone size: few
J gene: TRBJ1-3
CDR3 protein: CASSPTAGTQGNTIYF

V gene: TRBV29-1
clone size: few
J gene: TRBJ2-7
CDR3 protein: CSVDVGNEQYF

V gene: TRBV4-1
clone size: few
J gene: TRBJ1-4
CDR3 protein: CASSQGWRATNEKLFF

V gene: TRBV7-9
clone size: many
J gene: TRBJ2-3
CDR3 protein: CASSFPTDTQYF

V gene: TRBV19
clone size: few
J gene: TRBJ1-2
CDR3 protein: CASSIDHRGRNYGYTF

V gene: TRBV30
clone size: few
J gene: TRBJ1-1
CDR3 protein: CAWSGHSNTEAFF

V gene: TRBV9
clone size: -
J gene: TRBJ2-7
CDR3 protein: CASSPSKWASYEQYF

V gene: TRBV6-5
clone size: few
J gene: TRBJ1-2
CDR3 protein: CASSYLWGQTNYGYTF

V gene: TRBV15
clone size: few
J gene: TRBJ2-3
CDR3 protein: CATSRDFLAASTDTQYF

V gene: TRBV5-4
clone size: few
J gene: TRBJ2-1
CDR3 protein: CASSSRPLGGNEQFF

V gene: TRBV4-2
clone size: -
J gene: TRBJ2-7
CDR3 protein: CASSQGGLEQYF